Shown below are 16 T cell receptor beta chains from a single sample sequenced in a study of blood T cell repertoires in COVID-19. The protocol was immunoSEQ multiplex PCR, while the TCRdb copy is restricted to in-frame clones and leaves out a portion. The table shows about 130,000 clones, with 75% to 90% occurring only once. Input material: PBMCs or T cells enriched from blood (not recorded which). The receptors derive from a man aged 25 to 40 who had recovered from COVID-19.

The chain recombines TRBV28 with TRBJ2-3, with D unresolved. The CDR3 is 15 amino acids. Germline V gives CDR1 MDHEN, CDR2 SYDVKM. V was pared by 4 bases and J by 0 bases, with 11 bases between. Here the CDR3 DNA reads TGTGCCAGCAGTTACGGCGGAAAAAGCACAGATACGCAGTATTTT. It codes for CASSYGGKSTDTQYF.

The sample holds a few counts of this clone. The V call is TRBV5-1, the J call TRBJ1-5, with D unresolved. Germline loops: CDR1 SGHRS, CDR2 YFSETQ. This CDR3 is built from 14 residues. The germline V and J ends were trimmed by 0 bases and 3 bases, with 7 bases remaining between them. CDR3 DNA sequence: TGCGCCAGCAGCTTGGGCGGTAACAATCAGCCCCAGCATTTT. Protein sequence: CASSLGGNNQPQHF.

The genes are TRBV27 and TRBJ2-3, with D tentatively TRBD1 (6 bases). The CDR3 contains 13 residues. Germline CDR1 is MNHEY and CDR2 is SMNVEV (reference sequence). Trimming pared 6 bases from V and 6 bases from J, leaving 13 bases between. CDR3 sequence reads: CASSDYRADTQYF. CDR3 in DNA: TGTGCCAGCAGCGATTACAGGGCCGATACGCAGTATTTT.

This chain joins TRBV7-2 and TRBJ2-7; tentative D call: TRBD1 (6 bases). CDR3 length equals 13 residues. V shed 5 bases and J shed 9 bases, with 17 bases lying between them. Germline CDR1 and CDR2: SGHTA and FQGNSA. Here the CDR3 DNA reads TGTGCCAGCAGCACGGACAGTGGAGGATTGCAGTACTTC. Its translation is CASSTDSGGLQYF.

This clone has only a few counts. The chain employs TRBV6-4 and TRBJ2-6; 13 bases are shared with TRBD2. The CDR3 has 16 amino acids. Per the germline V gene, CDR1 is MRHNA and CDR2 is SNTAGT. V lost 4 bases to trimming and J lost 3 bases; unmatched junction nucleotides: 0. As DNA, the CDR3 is TGTGCCAGCAGTGGGACTAGCGGGAGTGGGGCCAACGTCCTGACTTTC. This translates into CASSGTSGSGANVLTF.

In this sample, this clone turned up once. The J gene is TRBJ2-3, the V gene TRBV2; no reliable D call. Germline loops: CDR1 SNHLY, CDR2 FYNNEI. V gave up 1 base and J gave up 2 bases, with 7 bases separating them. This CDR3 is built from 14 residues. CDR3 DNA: TGTGCCAGCAGTGAAGGTCAGGCCACAGATACGCAGTATTTT. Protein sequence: CASSEGQATDTQYF.

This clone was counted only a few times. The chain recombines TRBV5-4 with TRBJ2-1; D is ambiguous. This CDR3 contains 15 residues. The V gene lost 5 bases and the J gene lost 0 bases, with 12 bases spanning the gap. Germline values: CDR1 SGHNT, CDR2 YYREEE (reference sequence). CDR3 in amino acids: CASSGGQSSYNEQFF. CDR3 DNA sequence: TGTGCCAGCAGTGGCGGTCAGAGCTCCTACAATGAGCAGTTCTTC.

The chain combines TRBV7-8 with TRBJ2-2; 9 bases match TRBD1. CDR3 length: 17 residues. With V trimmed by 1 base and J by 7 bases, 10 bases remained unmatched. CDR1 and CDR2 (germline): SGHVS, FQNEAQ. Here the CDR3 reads CASSLGPGQGLVGELFF. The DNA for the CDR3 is TGTGCCAGCAGCTTAGGTCCCGGACAGGGGCTAGTCGGGGAGCTGTTTTTT.

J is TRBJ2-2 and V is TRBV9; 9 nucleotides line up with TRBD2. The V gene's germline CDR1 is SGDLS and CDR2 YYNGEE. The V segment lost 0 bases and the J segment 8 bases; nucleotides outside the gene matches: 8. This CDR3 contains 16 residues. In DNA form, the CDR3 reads TGTGCCAGCAGCGTAGAGGGTAGCGGGGGAAGAGGGGAGCTGTTTTTT. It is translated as CASSVEGSGGRGELFF.

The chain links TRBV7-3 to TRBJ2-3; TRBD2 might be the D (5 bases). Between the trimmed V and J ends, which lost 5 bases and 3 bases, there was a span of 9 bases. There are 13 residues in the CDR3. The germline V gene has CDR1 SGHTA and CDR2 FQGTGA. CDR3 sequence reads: CASSARRTDTQYF. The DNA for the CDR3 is TGTGCCAGCAGCGCCCGGAGGACAGATACGCAGTATTTT.

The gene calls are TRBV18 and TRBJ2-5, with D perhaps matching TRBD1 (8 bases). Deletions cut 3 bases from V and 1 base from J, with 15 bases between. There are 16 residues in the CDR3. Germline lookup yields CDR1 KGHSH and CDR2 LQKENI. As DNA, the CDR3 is TGTGCCAGCTCACCTCCACAGGGGGGGTCCCAAGAGACCCAGTACTTC. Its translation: CASSPPQGGSQETQYF. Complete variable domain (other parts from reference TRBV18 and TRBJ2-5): NAGVMQNPRHLVRRRGQEARLRCSPMKGHSHVYWYRQLPEEGLKFMVYLQKENIIDESGMPKERFSAEFPKEGPSILRIQQVVRGDSAAYFCASSPPQGGSQETQYFGPGTRLLVL.

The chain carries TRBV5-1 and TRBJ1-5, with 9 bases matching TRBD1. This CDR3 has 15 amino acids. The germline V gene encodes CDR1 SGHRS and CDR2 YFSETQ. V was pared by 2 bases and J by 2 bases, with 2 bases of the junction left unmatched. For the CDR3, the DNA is TGCGCCAGCAGCTTACAGGGGGCTGGCAATCAGCCCCAGCATTTT. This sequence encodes CASSLQGAGNQPQHF.

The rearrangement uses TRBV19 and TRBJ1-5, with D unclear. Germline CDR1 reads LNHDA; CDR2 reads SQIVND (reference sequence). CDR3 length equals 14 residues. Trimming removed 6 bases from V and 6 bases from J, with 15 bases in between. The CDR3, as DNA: TGTGCCAGTAGAAGGGAGATATCAGGTCAGCCCCAGCATTTT. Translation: CASRREISGQPQHF. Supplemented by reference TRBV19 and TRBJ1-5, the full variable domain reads DGGITQSPKYLFRKEGQNVTLSCEQNLNHDAMYWYRQDPGQGLRLIYYSQIVNDFQKGDIAEGYSVSREKKESFPLTVTSAQKNPTAFYLCASRREISGQPQHFGDGTRLSIL.

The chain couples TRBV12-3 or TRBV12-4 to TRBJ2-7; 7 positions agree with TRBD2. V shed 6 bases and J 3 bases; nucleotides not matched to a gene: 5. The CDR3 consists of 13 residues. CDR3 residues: CASSEAGNYEQYV. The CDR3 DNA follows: TGTGCCAGCAGCGAAGCGGGAAACTACGAGCAGTACGTC.

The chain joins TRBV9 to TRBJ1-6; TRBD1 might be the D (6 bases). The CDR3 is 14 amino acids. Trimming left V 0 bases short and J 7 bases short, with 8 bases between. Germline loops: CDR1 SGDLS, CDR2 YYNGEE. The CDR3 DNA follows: TGTGCCAGCAGCGTAGGACAGGAAAATTCACCCCTCCACTTT. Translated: CASSVGQENSPLHF.

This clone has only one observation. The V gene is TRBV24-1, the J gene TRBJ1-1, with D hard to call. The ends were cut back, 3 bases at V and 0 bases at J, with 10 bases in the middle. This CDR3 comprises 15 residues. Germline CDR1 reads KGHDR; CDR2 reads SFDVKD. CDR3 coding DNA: TGTGCCACCAGTGATCTAAGCATCATGAACACTGAAGCTTTCTTT. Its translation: CATSDLSIMNTEAFF.